The 15 T cell receptor beta chains listed next were all sequenced from one sample in a study of T-cell memory formation after mild COVID-19. TCRdb re-called the 5' RACE reads with MiXCR, one entry per CDR3 protein. The sample lists under 300,000 distinct CDR3 sequences; around 17% were seen once. The sample comprised PBMCs or a T cell subset sorted from them (not recorded which). These receptors were taken from a man aged 18 to 30 who had mild COVID-19 (a few samples of this study predate the infection). Cell type and time point are not known.

This clonotype showed up just a few times. The chain links TRBV18 to TRBJ1-3; D may be TRBD1 (5 bases). Germline V gene sequence: CDR1 KGHSH, CDR2 LQKENI. This CDR3 spans 14 amino acids. V lost 2 bases and J 5 bases, leaving 10 bases between the germline ends. CDR3 residues: CASSPGALRNTIYF. Written as DNA, the CDR3 is TGTGCCAGCTCACCAGGGGCCTTACGAAACACCATATATTTT.

This chain uses TRBV27 with TRBJ2-1; TRBD2 matches 12 bases. The CDR3 has 15 residues. V gave up 1 base and J gave up 15 bases; unmatched junction bases: 10. The germline V gene encodes CDR1 MNHEY and CDR2 SMNVEV (reference sequence). CDR3 amino acids: CASSLLGLAGGEWFF. The CDR3 DNA reads TGTGCCAGCAGTTTATTAGGGCTAGCGGGGGGGGAGTGGTTCTTC.

This clonotype was recorded at least ten times. This chain connects TRBV27 to TRBJ2-3; 9 bases align to TRBD2. The CDR3 has 16 residues. CDR1 and CDR2 from the germline V gene are MNHEY and SMNVEV (reference sequence). Trimming took 4 bases from V and 6 from J; bases not matched to a gene: 11. CDR3 in amino acids: CASSSLERGAGDTQYF. In DNA, the CDR3 is TGTGCCAGCAGTTCCCTAGAGCGGGGGGCCGGGGATACGCAGTATTTT.

The CDR3 spells CASSLLDSSYNEQFF. As DNA, the CDR3 is TGCGCCAGCAGCTTGTTGGACAGCTCCTACAATGAGCAGTTCTTC. V gene TRBV5-1 combines with J gene TRBJ2-1, with a possible D match to TRBD1 (6 bases). CDR3 length equals 15 residues. Germline CDR1 reads SGHRS; CDR2 reads YFSETQ. Between the trimmed V and J ends, which lost 1 base and 0 bases, there was a span of 8 bases.

This chain joins TRBV7-9 and TRBJ2-1, with 7 bases lining up with TRBD1. J gave up 2 bases and V 4 bases, and 8 bases lay outside the gene matches. In germline, CDR1 is SEHNR, CDR2 FQNEAQ (reference sequence). This CDR3 is built from 16 residues. Here the CDR3 reads CASSSLQGPPYNEQFF. In nucleotides, the CDR3 is TGTGCCAGCAGCTCCCTACAGGGGCCACCCTACAATGAGCAGTTCTTC.

The chain uses TRBV3-2 and TRBJ2-7; the tabulated D call, TRBD1, remains unverified against the DNA. TRBV3-2 represents a pseudogene. The CDR3 contains 15 residues. CDR3 DNA: TGTGCCAGCAGCCACACGGGACAGGGGATGCGGGAGCAGTACTTC. This gives the protein CASSHTGQGMREQYF.

The gene calls are TRBV4-2 and TRBJ2-1; D unresolved. The germline V and J ends were trimmed by 6 bases and 9 bases, with 27 bases remaining between them. This CDR3 comprises 17 residues. In germline, CDR1 is LGHNA, CDR2 YNFKEQ. The CDR3 sequence: CASRILLDRLPRGEQFF. The CDR3 DNA reads TGTGCCAGCAGAATATTACTGGACCGCTTACCCCGAGGTGAGCAGTTCTTC.

The rearrangement uses TRBV19 and TRBJ1-5; D gene unclear. There are 13 residues in the CDR3. Germline loops: CDR1 LNHDA, CDR2 SQIVND (reference sequence). The ends were cut back, 1 base at V and 7 bases at J, with 8 bases in the middle. CDR3 protein: CASSIGVRQPQHF. CDR3 sequence (DNA): TGTGCCAGTAGTATAGGCGTTCGACAGCCCCAGCATTTT. The full variable domain, rest sourced from reference TRBV19 and TRBJ1-5, is DGGITQSPKYLFRKEGQNVTLSCEQNLNHDAMYWYRQDPGQGLRLIYYSQIVNDFQKGDIAEGYSVSREKKESFPLTVTSAQKNPTAFYLCASSIGVRQPQHFGDGTRLSIL.

This clonotype was seen more than once but under ten times. The chain has TRBV19 and TRBJ1-5, with D possibly matching TRBD1 (6 bases). V was pared by 6 bases and J by 4 bases, with 10 bases between. This CDR3 has 13 residues. Germline V lookup: CDR1 LNHDA, CDR2 SQIVND (reference sequence). The CDR3 reads CASSKDRNQPQHF. The DNA of the CDR3 is TGTGCCAGTAGCAAGGACAGAAATCAGCCCCAGCATTTT. Full variable domain (missing parts from reference TRBV19 and TRBJ1-5): DGGITQSPKYLFRKEGQNVTLSCEQNLNHDAMYWYRQDPGQGLRLIYYSQIVNDFQKGDIAEGYSVSREKKESFPLTVTSAQKNPTAFYLCASSKDRNQPQHFGDGTRLSIL.

This clonotype was recorded a few times. V is TRBV9 and J is TRBJ2-7; possibly TRBD2 for D (6 bases). The V gene's germline CDR1 is SGDLS and CDR2 YYNGEE. Deletions cut 3 bases from V and 5 bases from J, with 21 bases between. This CDR3 has 16 amino acids. CDR3 bases: TGTGCCAGCAGCGCACTCGGCCCGGGGGTTATGGACGAGCAGTACTTC. Translating it yields CASSALGPGVMDEQYF. The whole variable domain, remainder taken from reference TRBV9 and TRBJ2-7, is DSGVTQTPKHLITATGQRVTLRCSPRSGDLSVYWYQQSLDQGLQFLIQYYNGEERAKGNILERFSAQQFPDLHSELNLSSLELGDSALYFCASSALGPGVMDEQYFGPGTRLTVT.

This clonotype was observed a handful of times. The J gene is TRBJ1-4, the V gene TRBV29-1; unclear D gene. The V end was cut by 1 base, the J end by 8 bases, with 8 bases between. This CDR3 region has 12 residues. Germline V CDR1 and CDR2: SQVTM, ANQGSEA. In DNA, the CDR3 is TGCAGCGTTGAAGGGGGAGGAGAAAAACTGTTTTTT. Protein sequence: CSVEGGGEKLFF.

This clonotype was picked up a small number of times. The CDR3 spells CASSLGTGPEKLFF. CDR3 sequence (DNA): TGTGCCAGCAGCTTGGGGACAGGACCTGAAAAACTGTTTTTT. The chain uses TRBV7-9 and TRBJ1-4, with TRBD1 matching 8 bases. V lost 3 bases to trimming and J lost 7 bases; unmatched junction nucleotides: 4. This CDR3 contains 14 residues. Germline lookup yields CDR1 SEHNR and CDR2 FQNEAQ (reference sequence).

The V call is TRBV18, the J call TRBJ2-1; 11 nucleotides align to TRBD2. The CDR3 runs 15 residues. Germline V gene sequence: CDR1 KGHSH, CDR2 LQKENI. V lost 4 bases to trimming and J lost 5 bases; unmatched junction nucleotides: 4. CDR3 nucleotide sequence: TGTGCCAGCTCACTCCGGGGACTAGCGGACAATGAGCAGTTCTTC. This encodes CASSLRGLADNEQFF.

This sequence joins TRBV4-3 and TRBJ1-2, with a weak D call TRBD1 (6 bases). The germline V and J ends were trimmed by 0 bases and 5 bases, with 16 bases remaining between them. The CDR3 runs to 16 residues. Germline-derived CDR1 and CDR2 are LGHNA and YSLEER. CDR3 bases: TGCGCCAGCAGCCAAGATGAGGGGGGCGTAGGATATGGCTACACCTTC. Its protein is CASSQDEGGVGYGYTF.

In its sample, this clonotype was seen a few times. The V and J genes are TRBV5-1 and TRBJ1-4; TRBD1 might be the D (5 bases). Trimming cost V 3 bases and J 16 bases, with 16 bases left between them. The CDR3 is 12 amino acids. In germline, CDR1 is SGHRS, CDR2 YFSETQ. CDR3 region: CASSSGGRWKFF. The CDR3 nucleotides read TGCGCCAGCAGCTCTGGGGGTCGTTGGAAGTTTTTT. Supplemented by reference TRBV5-1 and TRBJ1-4, the full variable domain reads KAGVTQTPRYLIKTRGQQVTLSCSPISGHRSVSWYQQTPGQGLQFLFEYFSETQRNKGNFPGRFSGRQFSNSRSEMNVSTLELGDSALYLCASSSGGRWKFFGSGTQLSVL.